The rows below give T cell receptor beta chains drawn from one sample of a study of blood T cell repertoires in COVID-19. Assay used: immunoSEQ multiplex PCR; TCRdb lists only in-frame clones, some missing. The sample lists roughly 140,000 clones, approximately 90% occurring once. Sequencing was performed on peripheral blood. The receptors originated from a woman older than 75 with acute or convalescent COVID-19. CDR3s include the opening cysteine and the closing phenylalanine or tryptophan. A D gene is named only where the DNA matches it firmly. Only part of the rows carry a size: once, few, many, or a class if the clone is expanded.

size	J	length	V	D	CDR3	DNA
NA	TRBJ1-3	17	TRBV19	NA	CASSIVPGQENGNTIYF	TGTGCCAGTAGTATAGTTCCAGGGCAAGAAAATGGAAACACCATATATTTT
few	TRBJ1-2	17	TRBV7-2	NA	CASSLASGGGSNYGYTF	TGTGCCAGCAGCTTAGCCTCCGGGGGGGGATCTAACTATGGCTACACCTTC
NA	TRBJ1-2	13	TRBV7-9	NA	CASSLGQARGYTF	TGTGCCAGCAGCTTAGGACAGGCTCGGGGCTACACCTTC
NA	TRBJ1-3	16	TRBV18	NA	CASSPRTSRAGNTIYF	TGTGCCAGCTCACCACGTACCTCGCGGGCCGGAAACACCATATATTTT
NA	TRBJ2-1	15	TRBV7-9	NA	CASSFAGLFYNEQFF	TGTGCCAGCAGCTTTGCGGGGTTGTTTTACAATGAGCAGTTCTTC
NA	TRBJ1-2	14	TRBV7-2	NA	CASSTTMTGPGYTF	TGTGCCAGCAGCACAACTATGACAGGCCCGGGCTACACCTTC
NA	TRBJ1-1	14	TRBV7-9	NA	CASSFGQSGTEAFF	TGTGCCAGCAGCTTCGGACAGTCGGGCACTGAAGCTTTCTTT
NA	TRBJ2-3	14	TRBV5-4	NA	CASRERSSTDTQYF	TGTGCCAGCAGGGAGAGGAGCAGCACAGATACGCAGTATTTT
NA	TRBJ2-6	17	TRBV19	NA	CASSIVGGVSGANVLTF	TGTGCCAGTAGTATAGTTGGAGGGGTCTCTGGGGCCAACGTCCTGACTTTC
NA	TRBJ2-2	15	TRBV7-2	NA	CASSLARLVSGELFF	TGTGCCAGCAGCTTAGCGCGTCTAGTATCCGGGGAGCTGTTTTTT
once	TRBJ1-2	17	TRBV18	TRBD1	CASSPFGGGVGDYGYTF	TGTGCCAGCTCACCCTTTGGAGGGGGCGTGGGTGACTATGGCTACACCTTC
NA	TRBJ1-3	15	TRBV29-1	NA	CSVESGRGSGNTIYF	TGCAGCGTTGAATCGGGAAGGGGGTCTGGAAACACCATATATTTT
NA	TRBJ2-1	18	TRBV19	TRBD2	CASTGTSGGPSSYNEQFF	TGTGCCAGTACCGGGACTAGCGGGGGGCCCAGCTCCTACAATGAGCAGTTCTTC
NA	TRBJ2-3	15	TRBV6-5	TRBD2	CASNQPSRGADTQYF	TGTGCCAGCAATCAACCATCTCGGGGGGCAGATACGCAGTATTTT
NA	TRBJ2-7	15	TRBV3-1/TRBV3-2	TRBD1	CASSQVQGAGGEQYF	TGTGCCAGCAGCCAAGTACAGGGGGCCGGGGGTGAGCAGTACTTC